A selection of T cell receptor beta chains follows, all from one sample in a study of blood T cell repertoires in COVID-19. TCRdb's copy holds only in-frame clones and misses some; the assay was immunoSEQ multiplex PCR. Altogether about 210,000 clones are present, 81% being singletons, with the ten largest covering more than 8.5%. Sequencing used PBMCs or T cells enriched from blood (not recorded which). These TCRs come from a woman between 50 and 59 years old with acute COVID-19. Both conserved end residues are part of each CDR3. The order of the fields is J gene, clone size, V gene, D gene, CDR3 protein, CDR3 DNA. D genes are given only for firm matches. Expanded clones get a size class; other rows say once, few or many, or leave the size out.

J: TRBJ2-5; size: .; V: TRBV30; D: TRBD1; CDR3: CAWSVQGGGETQYF; DNA: TGTGCCTGGAGTGTACAAGGGGGCGGGGAGACCCAGTACTTC
J: TRBJ1-1; size: .; V: TRBV7-2; D: TRBD1; CDR3: CASSSAGTGGTEAFF; DNA: TGTGCCAGCAGCTCAGCCGGGACAGGGGGTACTGAAGCTTTCTTT
J: TRBJ2-6; size: .; V: TRBV6-1; D: TRBD1; CDR3: CASSARQGRTGANVLTF; DNA: TGTGCCAGCAGTGCCCGACAGGGTCGAACTGGGGCCAACGTCCTGACTTTC
J: TRBJ2-3; size: .; V: TRBV5-5; D: TRBD2; CDR3: CASRPQGLATDTQYF; DNA: TGTGCCAGCCGCCCGCAGGGACTAGCGACAGATACGCAGTATTTT
J: TRBJ1-1; size: .; V: TRBV5-1; D: TRBD1; CDR3: CASSYGQGSGIRNTEAFF; DNA: TGCGCCAGCAGCTATGGACAGGGATCGGGGATACGGAACACTGAAGCTTTCTTT
J: TRBJ1-1; size: .; V: TRBV11-3; D: .; CDR3: CASSLTRNTEAFF; DNA: TGTGCCAGCAGCTTGACAAGGAACACTGAAGCTTTCTTT
J: TRBJ2-7; size: .; V: TRBV6-5; D: .; CDR3: CASTGGSYEQYF; DNA: TGTGCCAGCACCGGGGGATCCTACGAGCAGTACTTC
J: TRBJ2-1; size: .; V: TRBV27; D: TRBD2; CDR3: CASSFRTSPINSEQFF; DNA: TGTGCCAGCAGTTTTAGGACTAGCCCAATCAACAGTGAGCAGTTCTTC
J: TRBJ2-6; size: once; V: TRBV6-2/TRBV6-3; D: TRBD1; CDR3: CASSDRGYSGANVLTF; DNA: TGTGCCAGCAGCGACAGGGGATACTCTGGGGCCAACGTCCTGACTTTC
J: TRBJ1-1; size: .; V: TRBV6-6; D: .; CDR3: CASSSPDRLNTEAFF; DNA: TGTGCCAGCAGTTCACCCGACAGGCTGAACACTGAAGCTTTCTTT
J: TRBJ2-1; size: .; V: TRBV7-6; D: .; CDR3: CASSTPNGEQFF; DNA: TGTGCCAGCAGCACCCCCAACGGTGAGCAGTTCTTC
J: TRBJ2-3; size: few; V: TRBV3-1/TRBV3-2; D: .; CDR3: CASSQFRDTQYF; DNA: TGTGCCAGCAGCCAGTTCCGGGATACGCAGTATTTT
J: TRBJ1-3; size: .; V: TRBV28; D: .; CDR3: CASSLLEGSRGNTIYF; DNA: TGTGCCAGCAGTTTATTGGAGGGGTCGAGGGGAAACACCATATATTTT
J: TRBJ2-5; size: .; V: TRBV15; D: .; CDR3: CATSSESGLRGRETQYF; DNA: TGTGCCACCAGCAGCGAATCGGGACTCCGGGGACGGGAGACCCAGTACTTC
J: TRBJ2-2; size: .; V: TRBV6-2/TRBV6-3; D: .; CDR3: CASSYTSRTGELFF; DNA: TGTGCCAGCAGTTACACTAGCCGCACCGGGGAGCTGTTTTTT
J: TRBJ1-5; size: .; V: TRBV10-3; D: .; CDR3: CAISESSQNNQPQHF; DNA: TGTGCCATCAGTGAGTCTTCACAGAACAATCAGCCCCAGCATTTT
J: TRBJ2-3; size: .; V: TRBV5-1; D: .; CDR3: CASSYGGNTDTQYF; DNA: TGCGCCAGCAGCTATGGCGGGAACACAGATACGCAGTATTTT
J: TRBJ1-3; size: .; V: TRBV7-9; D: .; CDR3: CASSSGVDGNTIYF; DNA: TGTGCCAGCAGCTCAGGGGTCGATGGAAACACCATATATTTT
J: TRBJ2-3; size: .; V: TRBV28; D: .; CDR3: CASSSPLGGGSDTQYF; DNA: TGTGCCAGCAGTTCCCCCTTAGGCGGAGGGTCAGATACGCAGTATTTT
J: TRBJ1-4; size: .; V: TRBV18; D: .; CDR3: CASSPTGRATNEKLFF; DNA: TGTGCCAGCTCACCTACAGGGAGAGCAACTAATGAAAAACTGTTTTTT
J: TRBJ2-7; size: .; V: TRBV19; D: TRBD2; CDR3: CASRETGTSGLYEQYF; DNA: TGTGCCAGTAGGGAGACCGGGACTAGCGGACTATACGAGCAGTACTTC
J: TRBJ1-6; size: .; V: TRBV7-2; D: .; CDR3: CASSFLRGDSPLHF; DNA: TGTGCCAGCAGCTTCCTTCGAGGCGATTCACCCCTCCACTTT
J: TRBJ2-2; size: .; V: TRBV24-1; D: TRBD2; CDR3: CATMTSGADTGELFF; DNA: TGTGCCACCATGACTAGCGGGGCTGACACCGGGGAGCTGTTTTTT
J: TRBJ2-1; size: once; V: TRBV27; D: TRBD2; CDR3: CASSLQARGRAIEQFF; DNA: TGTGCCAGCAGTTTACAGGCCCGCGGGAGGGCCATCGAGCAGTTCTTC
J: TRBJ1-6; size: .; V: TRBV15; D: TRBD1; CDR3: CATNPTGSSYNSPLHF; DNA: TGTGCCACCAACCCGACAGGGAGCTCCTATAATTCACCCCTCCACTTT
J: TRBJ2-5; size: .; V: TRBV5-1; D: TRBD1; CDR3: CASSRTGETQYF; DNA: TGCGCCAGCAGCCGGACAGGGGAGACCCAGTACTTC
J: TRBJ1-5; size: once; V: TRBV18; D: .; CDR3: CASSPIGSSNQPQHF; DNA: TGTGCCAGCTCACCAATCGGTAGTAGCAATCAGCCCCAGCATTTT
J: TRBJ1-4; size: .; V: TRBV11-2; D: .; CDR3: CASSSTGTPNEKLFF; DNA: TGTGCCAGCAGCTCCACAGGGACACCTAATGAAAAACTGTTTTTT
J: TRBJ2-1; size: .; V: TRBV4-1; D: TRBD2; CDR3: CASSQEGAGDSYNEQFF; DNA: TGCGCCAGCAGCCAAGAGGGAGCGGGGGACTCCTACAATGAGCAGTTCTTC
J: TRBJ1-6; size: .; V: TRBV9; D: TRBD1; CDR3: CASSGGGTGGYNSPLHF; DNA: TGTGCCAGCAGCGGAGGGGGGACAGGGGGCTATAATTCACCCCTCCACTTT
J: TRBJ1-2; size: .; V: TRBV4-1; D: .; CDR3: CASSQEKIVGVRANYGYTF; DNA: TGCGCCAGCAGCCAAGAGAAGATAGTAGGGGTAAGGGCTAACTATGGCTACACCTTC
J: TRBJ1-2; size: .; V: TRBV27; D: .; CDR3: CASSWGREYGYTF; DNA: TGTGCCAGCAGTTGGGGCAGGGAATATGGCTACACCTTC
J: TRBJ2-3; size: .; V: TRBV29-1; D: TRBD1; CDR3: CSVIDRAGTDTQYF; DNA: TGCAGCGTCATAGACAGGGCCGGGACAGATACGCAGTATTTT
J: TRBJ2-7; size: many; V: TRBV6-5; D: .; CDR3: CASSYRREGSYEQYF; DNA: TGTGCCAGCAGTTACCGGCGAGAGGGATCCTACGAGCAGTACTTC
J: TRBJ2-5; size: .; V: TRBV7-2; D: .; CDR3: CASSREFEETQYF; DNA: TGTGCCAGCAGTCGGGAATTTGAAGAGACCCAGTACTTC
J: TRBJ2-7; size: .; V: TRBV6-5; D: TRBD2; CDR3: CASSKQGAGGYEQYF; DNA: TGTGCCAGCAGCAAACAGGGAGCGGGAGGCTACGAGCAGTACTTC
J: TRBJ1-5; size: .; V: TRBV20-1; D: TRBD1; CDR3: CSASSFGDRGVNQPQHF; DNA: TGCAGTGCTAGTTCTTTCGGGGACAGGGGGGTCAATCAGCCCCAGCATTTT
J: TRBJ2-7; size: .; V: TRBV29-1; D: TRBD1; CDR3: CSVLSGTGSSEQYF; DNA: TGCAGCGTTCTGTCCGGGACAGGGTCATCCGAGCAGTACTTC
J: TRBJ2-3; size: few; V: TRBV18; D: .; CDR3: CASSPPKDLRGKDTQYF; DNA: TGTGCCAGCTCACCACCGAAGGATTTGCGGGGTAAAGATACGCAGTATTTT
J: TRBJ2-6; size: once; V: TRBV12-2; D: .; CDR3: CASRVRDRFLAPSSGANVLTF; DNA: TGTGCAAGTCGCGTCAGGGACAGATTTTTAGCCCCGAGCTCTGGGGCCAACGTCCTGACTTTC
J: TRBJ1-2; size: .; V: TRBV28; D: TRBD1; CDR3: CASRERDSPNYGYTF; DNA: TGTGCCAGCAGAGAAAGGGACAGTCCTAACTATGGCTACACCTTC
J: TRBJ1-2; size: .; V: TRBV12-5; D: TRBD1; CDR3: CASGPRGSGTGHGYTF; DNA: TGTGCTAGTGGTCCTAGGGGTTCAGGGACAGGGCACGGCTACACCTTC
J: TRBJ2-3; size: .; V: TRBV7-2; D: .; CDR3: CASSLSSSTDTQYF; DNA: TGTGCCAGCAGCTTATCCTCTAGCACAGATACGCAGTATTTT
J: TRBJ2-5; size: .; V: TRBV6-2/TRBV6-3; D: TRBD1; CDR3: CASSLIGTGRQETQYF; DNA: TGTGCCAGCAGCCTAATTGGGACAGGGCGCCAAGAGACCCAGTACTTC